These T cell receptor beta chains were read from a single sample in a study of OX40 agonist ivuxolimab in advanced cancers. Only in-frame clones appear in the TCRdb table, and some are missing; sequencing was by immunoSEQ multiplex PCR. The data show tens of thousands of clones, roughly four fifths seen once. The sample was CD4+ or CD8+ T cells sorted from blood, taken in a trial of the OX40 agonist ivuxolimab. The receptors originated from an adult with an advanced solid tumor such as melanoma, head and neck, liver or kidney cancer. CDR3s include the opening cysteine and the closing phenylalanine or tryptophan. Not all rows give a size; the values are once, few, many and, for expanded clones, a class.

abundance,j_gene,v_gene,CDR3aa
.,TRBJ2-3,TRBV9,CASSVDVTSTTHFYTQYF
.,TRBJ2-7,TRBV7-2,CASSKSRISSYEQYF
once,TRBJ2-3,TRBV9,CASSVGQGADTQYF
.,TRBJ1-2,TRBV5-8,CASSLDYSTGSIYGYTF
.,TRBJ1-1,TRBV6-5,CASRRGRNTEAFF
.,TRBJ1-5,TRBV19,CASSRTGDGGQPQHF
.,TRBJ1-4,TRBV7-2,CASSRGTGREKLFF
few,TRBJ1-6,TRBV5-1,CASSLGQENSPLHF
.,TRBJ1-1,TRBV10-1,CASSESLNTEAFF
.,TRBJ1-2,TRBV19,CASSIGLRDRGRGGYTF
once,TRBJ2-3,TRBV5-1,CASSLWQGSDTQYF
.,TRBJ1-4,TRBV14,CASSQDATMSEKLFF
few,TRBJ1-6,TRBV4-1,CASSRLQGALQHSPLHF
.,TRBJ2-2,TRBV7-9,CASSLKGLAGTGELFF
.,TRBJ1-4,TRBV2,CASSGGGKLFF
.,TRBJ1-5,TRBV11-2,CASSPATENQPQHF
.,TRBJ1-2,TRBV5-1,CASSWGQNYGYTF
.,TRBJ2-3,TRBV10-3,CAISDRSGGTDTQYF
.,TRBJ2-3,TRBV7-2,CASSSGGGGGDTQYF
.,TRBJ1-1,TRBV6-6,CASSFSLTGFNTEAFF
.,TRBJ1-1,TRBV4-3,CASSQTQNTEAFF
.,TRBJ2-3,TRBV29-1,CSVILSGGPVRTDTQYF
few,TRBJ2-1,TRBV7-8,CASSLARPGGNEQFF
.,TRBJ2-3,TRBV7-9,CASSPGGTETDTQYF
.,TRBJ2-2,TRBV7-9,CASSLQHGGANRRELFF
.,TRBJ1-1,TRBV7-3,CASSAARNTEAFF
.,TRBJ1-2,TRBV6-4,CASSPPLTF
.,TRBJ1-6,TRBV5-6,CASSSDPNNSPLHF
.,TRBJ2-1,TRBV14,CASSQYNEQFF
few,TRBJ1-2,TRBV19,CASTTRNYGYTF
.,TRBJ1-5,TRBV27,CASSSRTGLGNQPQHF
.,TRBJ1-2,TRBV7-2,CASSYRDIMTGYTF
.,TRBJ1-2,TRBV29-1,CSAGPGQAPTTF
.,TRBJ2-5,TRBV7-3,CASSSSRQETQYF
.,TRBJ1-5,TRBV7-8,CASSLLGGKQPQHF
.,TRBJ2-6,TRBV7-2,CASSWDRAGANVLTF
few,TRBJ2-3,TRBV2,CASRGRPGTDTQYF
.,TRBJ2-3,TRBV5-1,CASSLGDGADTQYF
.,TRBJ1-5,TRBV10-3,CAIRGGTGQPQHF
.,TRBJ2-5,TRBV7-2,CASSRTPQETQYF
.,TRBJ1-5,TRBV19,CASSPRGQGPNQPQHF
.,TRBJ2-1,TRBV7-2,CASSLSSPGARGEQFF
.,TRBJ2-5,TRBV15,CATSRSAGTGGETQYF
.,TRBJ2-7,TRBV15,CATSRGGVGSYEQYF